The clone carrying this TCR beta chain was recorded many times. Antigen: not known. The germline V gene has CDR1 GTSNPN and CDR2 SVGIG (reference sequence). The length of the CDR3 is 14 residues. V dropped 3 bases and J dropped 6 bases, with 17 bases sitting between them. The data were taken from a study of regulatory T cells in long-lasting Graves disease. Study-level points and caveats: Persistent patients shared thousands of public clonotypes among themselves. Newly diagnosed patients shared fewer, at about a thousand. Researchers examined only peripheral blood and not thyroid tissue. Under persistent disease, TRBV28, TRBJ1-2 and TRBJ2-5 were used preferentially.

iRepertoire HTBI primers and Arm-PCR of CDR3 regions built TCR beta libraries. Via MiXCR, TCRdb re-called the multiplex PCR reads, giving one row per CDR3 protein. Of about 470,000 distinct CDR3 sequences listed, less than 25% are singletons. The time point: persistent/refractory GD, antithyroid drugs over 5 years with positive TRAb. From RNA extracted from PBMCs, the TCR library was made. Specimen: peripheral blood mononuclear cells (PBMCs), collected when the disease was refractory, from a patient treated with antithyroid drugs. V gene TRBV30 combines with J gene TRBJ1-2, with no clear D. The TCR was taken from a female donor with Graves disease. CDR3 in DNA: TGTGCCTGGAGCTCGGGTTTCAAGCAAAATGGCTACACCTTC. The encoded protein is CAWSSGFKQNGYTF.